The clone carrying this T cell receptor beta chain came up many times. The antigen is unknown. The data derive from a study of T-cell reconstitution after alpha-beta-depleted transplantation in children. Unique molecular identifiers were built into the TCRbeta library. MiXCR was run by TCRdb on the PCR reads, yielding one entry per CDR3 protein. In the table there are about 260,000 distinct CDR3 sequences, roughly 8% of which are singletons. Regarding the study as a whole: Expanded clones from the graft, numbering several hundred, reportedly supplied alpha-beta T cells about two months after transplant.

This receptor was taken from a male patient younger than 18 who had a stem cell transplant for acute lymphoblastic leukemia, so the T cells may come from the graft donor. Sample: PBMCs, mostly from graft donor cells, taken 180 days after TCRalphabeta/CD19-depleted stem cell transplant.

The DNA for the CDR3 is TGTGCCAGCAGTTTAGTTGGACAGGGGGCTTCCTACGAGCAGTACTTC. Its protein is CASSLVGQGASYEQYF. The chain recombines TRBV27 with TRBJ2-7; 11 positions match TRBD1. V was clipped by 2 bases and J by 1 base; unmatched bases: 4. This CDR3 is 16 amino acids long. Per the germline V gene, CDR1 is MNHEY and CDR2 is SMNVEV (reference sequence).